One and the same sample provided the 31 T cell receptor beta chains below, sequenced in a study of cytotoxic CD8 clonotypes in ibrutinib-treated CLL. Clones were sequenced by immunoSEQ multiplex PCR, and TCRdb holds only the in-frame ones, with some missing. Of 250,000 to 350,000 clones listed, roughly three quarters are singletons. This material consisted of PBMCs, taken at disease progression, from a patient treated with ibrutinib. All receptors come from a human donor with chronic lymphocytic leukemia.

The chain has TRBV18 and TRBJ2-5; D perhaps matches TRBD1 (6 bases). Trimming took off 8 bases at V and 2 bases at J, with 15 bases between the two ends. CDR1 is KGHSH, CDR2 LQKENI, per germline. The CDR3 has 14 amino acids. CDR3 protein: CASNQGQGQETQYF. CDR3 nucleotide sequence: TGTGCCAGCAACCAGGGGCAGGGTCAAGAGACCCAGTACTTC.

This clone has a count of ten or more. This chain's CDR3 is CASRQGAWTEAFF. In DNA form, the CDR3 reads TGTGCCAGCAGACAGGGGGCTTGGACTGAAGCTTTCTTT. The chain has TRBV2 and TRBJ1-1; TRBD1 matches 9 bases. The CDR3 length is 13 residues. Per germline, CDR1 SNHLY and CDR2 FYNNEI. V lost 6 bases and J lost 5; bases outside the gene matches: 4.

This chain links TRBV9 with TRBJ2-6; D perhaps matches TRBD1 (6 bases). The CDR3 has 15 residues. The V and J ends lost 5 bases and 0 bases respectively, with 9 bases between them. Germline values: CDR1 SGDLS, CDR2 YYNGEE. The CDR3 DNA sequence: TGTGCCAGCAGGAAGGGGGTCTCTGGGGCCAACGTCCTGACTTTC. Its protein is CASRKGVSGANVLTF.

This sequence joins TRBV27 and TRBJ2-1, with no clear D. Between the trimmed V and J ends, which lost 2 bases and 7 bases, there was a span of 9 bases. The CDR3 has 13 amino acids. The V gene's germline CDR1 is MNHEY and CDR2 SMNVEV (reference sequence). The CDR3 DNA reads TGTGCCAGCAGTTTAGCCCTCTGGAATGAGCAGTTCTTC. Translated: CASSLALWNEQFF.

V usage is TRBV9 and J usage is TRBJ2-5, with a weak D call TRBD2 (6 bases). The CDR3 has 13 amino acids. Trimming stripped 3 bases from V and 7 bases from J, with 13 bases between. Germline-derived CDR1 and CDR2 are SGDLS and YYNGEE. Written as DNA, the CDR3 is TGTGCCAGCAGCGGGGGAGGCCTGGTGACCCAGTACTTC. It yields the protein CASSGGGLVTQYF.

V usage is TRBV27 and J usage is TRBJ2-7; D tentatively fits TRBD1 or TRBD2 (5 bases each). Per germline, CDR1 MNHEY and CDR2 SMNVEV (reference sequence). Trimming shortened V by 6 bases and J by 1 base, and 19 bases separated the two germline ends. The CDR3 covers 16 residues. This chain's CDR3 is CASSPPPGTLSYEQYF. The CDR3 region has the DNA TGTGCCAGCAGCCCTCCGCCCGGGACCCTATCCTACGAGCAGTACTTC.

The rearrangement links TRBV6-5 to TRBJ2-7, with a tentative D call TRBD2 (6 bases). Germline assignment: CDR1 MNHEY and CDR2 SVGAGI. The V and J ends lost 5 bases and 6 bases respectively, with 8 bases between them. The CDR3 is 11 residues long. The CDR3 region is CASSGGTEQYF. CDR3 nucleotides: TGTGCCAGCAGTGGAGGGACCGAGCAGTACTTC.

This clone has only one observation. The genes are TRBV10-1 and TRBJ2-7; D unresolved. V was clipped by 4 bases and J by 3 bases, with 13 bases between them. CDR1 and CDR2 (germline): WNHNN, SYGVQD (reference sequence). The CDR3 extends over 14 amino acids. The CDR3: CASSVGHKDYEQYF. Here the CDR3 DNA reads TGCGCCAGCAGTGTTGGGCACAAAGACTACGAGCAGTACTTC.

This clone came up a few times. This chain joins TRBV18 and TRBJ2-2; unclear D gene. Germline lookup yields CDR1 KGHSH and CDR2 LQKENI. Trimming pared 6 bases from V and 0 bases from J, leaving 8 bases between. The CDR3 runs 14 residues. CDR3 loop: CASSTLPNTGELFF. The CDR3 DNA follows: TGTGCCAGCTCGACGCTGCCGAACACCGGGGAGCTGTTTTTT.

The chain joins TRBV5-1 to TRBJ2-2; D is undetermined. There are 14 residues in the CDR3. Germline CDR1 reads SGHRS; CDR2 reads YFSETQ. V was cut by 4 bases and J by 6 bases, with 13 bases left in between. The CDR3 region has the DNA TGCGCCAGCAGCCCCATTCAGGCGGCCGGGGAGCTGTTTTTT. This gives the protein CASSPIQAAGELFF.

This clone was seen a single time. This rearrangement joins TRBV5-1 to TRBJ2-1, with no clear D. Germline CDR1 and CDR2: SGHRS and YFSETQ. Trimming took off 0 bases at V and 8 bases at J, with 3 bases between the two ends. The CDR3 is made up of 11 amino acids. The CDR3 DNA follows: TGCGCCAGCAGCTTGGGTTATGAGCAGTTCTTC. Translated: CASSLGYEQFF.

This chain joins TRBV6-1 and TRBJ2-1, with 12 bases identical to TRBD2. V lost 5 bases, J lost 6 bases, and 5 bases stayed unmatched. CDR1 is MNHNS and CDR2 is SASEGT in the germline V gene. The CDR3 is made up of 15 amino acids. As DNA, the CDR3 is TGTGCCAGCAGTCCTGGACTAGCGGGAATCAATGAGCAGTTCTTC. This translates into CASSPGLAGINEQFF.

This clone is a singleton in its sample. The chain recombines TRBV5-1 with TRBJ1-3, with 8 bases that match TRBD1. The CDR3 is 14 amino acids. CDR1 and CDR2 (germline): SGHRS, YFSETQ. V was pared by 3 bases and J by 4 bases, with 3 bases of the junction left unmatched. CDR3 sequence (DNA): TGCGCCAGCAGCTGGACAGGGTCCGGAAACACCATATATTTT. Residues: CASSWTGSGNTIYF. Looking up the rest from reference TRBV5-1 and TRBJ1-3 gives the full variable domain: KAGVTQTPRYLIKTRGQQVTLSCSPISGHRSVSWYQQTPGQGLQFLFEYFSETQRNKGNFPGRFSGRQFSNSRSEMNVSTLELGDSALYLCASSWTGSGNTIYFGEGSWLTVV.

This sequence joins TRBV21-1 and TRBJ2-5; TRBD1, as called in the table, went unchecked against the DNA. TRBV21-1 is shown as a pseudogene. This CDR3 comprises 14 residues. The chain's CDR3 is CASSKVGQQETQYF. The CDR3 nucleotides are TGTGCCAGCAGCAAAGTCGGACAGCAAGAGACCCAGTACTTC.

A word on this clone: A read error may produce the germline difference seen at one junction end. The CDR3 loop reads CASSHVGRRTDTRYF. DNA for the CDR3: TGCGCCAGCAGCCACGTCGGGAGACGGACAGATACGCGGTATTTT. The genes are TRBV4-1 and TRBJ2-3; TRBD1 or TRBD2 may be the D gene (6 bases each). The CDR3 extends over 15 amino acids. CDR1 and CDR2 from the germline V gene are MGHRA and YSYEKL.

The rearrangement uses TRBV28 and TRBJ2-1; 7 bases line up with TRBD1. Germline V gene data show CDR1 as MDHEN and CDR2 as SYDVKM. The V gene end was trimmed by 7 bases and the J gene end by 2 bases; junction bases not matched to a gene: 8. The CDR3 spans 15 residues. In nucleotides, the CDR3 is TGTGCCAGCAAACTACAGGGGATCACCTACAATGAGCAGTTCTTC. Its protein product is CASKLQGITYNEQFF. The variable domain in full, with the rest retrieved from reference TRBV28 and TRBJ2-1, is DVKVTQSSRYLVKRTGEKVFLECVQDMDHENMFWYRQDPGLGLRLIYFSYDVKMKEKGDIPEGYSVSREKKERFSLILESASTNQTSMYLCASKLQGITYNEQFFGPGTRLTVL.

V gene TRBV19 combines with J gene TRBJ1-2, with D possibly matching TRBD1 (5 bases). The CDR3 totals 14 residues. Germline V lookup: CDR1 LNHDA, CDR2 SQIVND (reference sequence). Trimming cost V 3 bases and J 0 bases, with 8 bases left between them. DNA for the CDR3: TGTGCCAGTAGTATTCGGGGCTCTAACTATGGCTACACCTTC. It yields the protein CASSIRGSNYGYTF.

This clone was detected a few times. This sequence joins TRBV10-2 and TRBJ2-7; no firm D call. Germline V lookup: CDR1 WSHSY, CDR2 SAAADI. V was cut by 0 bases and J by 5 bases, with 2 bases left in between. The CDR3 totals 11 residues. CDR3 coding DNA: TGCGCCAGCAGTGAGTCTGACGAGCAGTACTTC. Translating gives CASSESDEQYF.

The CDR3 loop is CASSRSGTSWETQYF. The DNA for the CDR3 is TGTGCCAGCAGCCGATCCGGGACTAGCTGGGAGACCCAGTACTTC. The J gene is TRBJ2-5, the V gene TRBV7-2; TRBD2 agrees at 9 bases. V shed 5 bases and J 5 bases; nucleotides not matched to a gene: 9. The CDR3 is 15 residues long. Germline CDR1 SGHTA, CDR2 FQGNSA.

This chain joins TRBV5-1 and TRBJ1-5; D is uncertain. In germline, CDR1 is SGHRS, CDR2 YFSETQ. The V and J ends lost 0 bases and 7 bases respectively, with 8 bases between them. The CDR3 loop spans 13 amino acids. The CDR3, as DNA: TGCGCCAGCAGCTTGGACGGACGGCAGCCCCAGCATTTT. Protein sequence: CASSLDGRQPQHF.

J is TRBJ2-5 and V is TRBV7-8; D unresolved. The V gene's germline CDR1 is SGHVS and CDR2 FQNEAQ. V was cut by 2 bases and J by 5 bases, with 12 bases left in between. The CDR3 runs 14 residues. Here the CDR3 reads CASSLLEYRETQYF. The CDR3 DNA sequence: TGTGCCAGCAGCTTATTAGAGTATCGGGAGACCCAGTACTTC.

The chain has TRBV19 and TRBJ2-7; 11 nucleotides agree with TRBD1. Trimming cost V 5 bases and J 3 bases; bases outside gene matches: 3. Germline CDR1 reads LNHDA; CDR2 reads SQIVND (reference sequence). The CDR3 sequence is 14 residues long. The CDR3 DNA reads TGTGCCAGTAGTGCGGGACAGGGGGTCTACGAGCAGTACTTC. Translated: CASSAGQGVYEQYF.

The chain joins TRBV9 to TRBJ2-7; D gene ambiguous. Trimming removed 4 bases at V and 1 base at J, with 12 bases between. The CDR3 has 14 amino acids. Germline CDR1 reads SGDLS; CDR2 reads YYNGEE. The CDR3 protein is CASSRAVSSYEQYF. The CDR3 nucleotides read TGTGCCAGCAGCAGGGCGGTTAGTTCCTACGAGCAGTACTTC.

The gene calls are TRBV9 and TRBJ2-3; no definite D call. This CDR3 is built from 18 residues. Trimming cost V 1 base and J 4 bases, with 22 bases left between them. Per the germline V gene, CDR1 is SGDLS and CDR2 is YYNGEE. The chain's CDR3 is CASSVTPYPIWRADTQYF. The CDR3 DNA reads as TGTGCCAGCAGCGTAACCCCCTACCCAATATGGCGCGCAGATACGCAGTATTTT. Filled out from reference TRBV9 and TRBJ2-3, the complete variable domain reads DSGVTQTPKHLITATGQRVTLRCSPRSGDLSVYWYQQSLDQGLQFLIQYYNGEERAKGNILERFSAQQFPDLHSELNLSSLELGDSALYFCASSVTPYPIWRADTQYFGPGTRLTVL.

The genes are TRBV19 and TRBJ1-2; D remains ambiguous. The germline CDR1 and CDR2 sequences are LNHDA and SQIVND (reference sequence). CDR3 length: 13 residues. With 2 bases removed from V and 4 bases from J, the gap between germline ends came to 8 bases. CDR3 loop: CASSINVVYGYTF. The CDR3 DNA reads TGTGCCAGTAGTATAAACGTCGTCTATGGCTACACCTTC.

The V call is TRBV19, the J call TRBJ2-5, with 8 bases fitting TRBD1. This CDR3 has 13 amino acids. CDR1 and CDR2 (germline): LNHDA, SQIVND (reference sequence). The V gene end was trimmed by 4 bases and the J gene end by 4 bases; junction bases not matched to a gene: 2. CDR3 DNA: TGTGCCAGTAGTAGACAGGGGCCAGAGACCCAGTACTTC. It codes for CASSRQGPETQYF.

This sequence joins TRBV29-1 and TRBJ1-4; D is unresolved. Trimming stripped 0 bases from V and 5 bases from J, with 19 bases between. The CDR3 spans 17 residues. Germline V CDR1 and CDR2: SQVTM, ANQGSEA. The CDR3 here is CSVEDGSTGPLNEKLFF. In DNA form, the CDR3 reads TGCAGCGTTGAAGATGGATCCACCGGGCCCCTAAATGAAAAACTGTTTTTT.

V is TRBV28 and J is TRBJ2-7; D possibly corresponds to TRBD2 (5 bases). Germline loops: CDR1 MDHEN, CDR2 SYDVKM. The CDR3 consists of 18 residues. The V end was cut by 2 bases, the J end by 0 bases, with 20 bases between. CDR3 in amino acids: CASSLRLGVADISYEQYF. DNA for the CDR3: TGTGCCAGCAGTTTACGACTGGGAGTAGCCGACATCTCCTACGAGCAGTACTTC.

This clone showed up just once. The V call is TRBV19, the J call TRBJ2-7; 9 bases match TRBD2. Germline CDR1 reads LNHDA; CDR2 reads SQIVND (reference sequence). The CDR3 loop spans 15 amino acids. The V and J ends lost 0 bases and 1 base, in that order; junction bases with no gene match: 1. Written as DNA, the CDR3 is TGTGCCAGTAGTATAGAAGCGGGAGGTTCCTACGAGCAGTACTTC. Its protein is CASSIEAGGSYEQYF.

This rearrangement joins TRBV9 to TRBJ2-1; 9 nucleotides match TRBD2. Looked up from germline, CDR1 is SGDLS and CDR2 is YYNGEE. Unmatched junction bases numbered 7, after V lost 2 bases and J lost 4 bases. The CDR3 spans 16 residues. CDR3 region: CASSVGSGGIYNEQFF. Here the CDR3 DNA reads TGTGCCAGCAGCGTCGGTAGCGGGGGCATTTACAATGAGCAGTTCTTC.

The chain has TRBV18 and TRBJ1-1, with TRBD1 identical over 7 bases. J gave up 0 bases and V 6 bases, and 4 bases lay outside the gene matches. Germline values: CDR1 KGHSH, CDR2 LQKENI. There are 14 residues in the CDR3. The DNA for the CDR3 is TGTGCCAGCTCTCGGGACAGACTGAACACTGAAGCTTTCTTT. This sequence encodes CASSRDRLNTEAFF.